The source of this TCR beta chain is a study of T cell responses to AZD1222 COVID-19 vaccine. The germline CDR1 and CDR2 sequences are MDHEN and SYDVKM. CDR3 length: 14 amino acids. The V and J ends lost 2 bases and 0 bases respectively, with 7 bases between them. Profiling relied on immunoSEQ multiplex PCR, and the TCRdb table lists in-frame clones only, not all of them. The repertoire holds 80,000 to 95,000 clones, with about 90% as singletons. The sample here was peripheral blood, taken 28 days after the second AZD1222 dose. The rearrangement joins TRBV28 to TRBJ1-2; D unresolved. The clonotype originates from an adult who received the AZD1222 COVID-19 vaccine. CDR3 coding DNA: TGTGCCAGCAGTTTAGCACAGACTAACTATGGCTACACCTTC. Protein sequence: CASSLAQTNYGYTF.